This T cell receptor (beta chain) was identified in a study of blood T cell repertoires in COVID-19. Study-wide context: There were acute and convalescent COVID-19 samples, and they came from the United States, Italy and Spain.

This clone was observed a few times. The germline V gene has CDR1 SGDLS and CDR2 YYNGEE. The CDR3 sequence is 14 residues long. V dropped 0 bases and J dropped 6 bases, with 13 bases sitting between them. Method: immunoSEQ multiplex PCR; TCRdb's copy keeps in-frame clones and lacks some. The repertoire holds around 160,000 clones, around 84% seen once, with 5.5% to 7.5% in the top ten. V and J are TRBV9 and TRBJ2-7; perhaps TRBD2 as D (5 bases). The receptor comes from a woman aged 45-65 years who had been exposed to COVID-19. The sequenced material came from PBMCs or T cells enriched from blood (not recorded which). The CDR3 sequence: CASSVVVSEGEQYF. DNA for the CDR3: TGTGCCAGCAGCGTAGTAGTGTCCGAGGGCGAGCAGTACTTC.